Listed below are T cell receptor beta chains from one sample, sequenced in a study of blood T cells in healthy people across ages. TCRdb called the 5' RACE reads again in MiXCR, with one record for every CDR3 protein. The sample has about 1.8 million distinct CDR3 sequences, 49% seen once. Material: blood. These receptors came from a woman in her thirties or forties in good health. CDR3s include the opening cysteine and the closing phenylalanine or tryptophan. D genes are given only for firm matches. Clone size is stated in some rows and not others, as once, few, many or a class when expanded.

d_call: .
cdr3_length: 14
j_call: TRBJ1-2
v_call: TRBV4-3
clone_size: few
cdr3_nt: TGCGCCAGCAGCCAAGATTGGACCTCGTCCGGCTACACCTTC
cdr3_aa: CASSQDWTSSGYTF

d_call: .
cdr3_length: 14
j_call: TRBJ1-2
v_call: TRBV7-9
clone_size: .
cdr3_nt: TGTGCCAGCAGCTTAGCGAGGGCCGCGGGAGGCTACACCTTC
cdr3_aa: CASSLARAAGGYTF

d_call: TRBD1
cdr3_length: 17
j_call: TRBJ1-5
v_call: TRBV15
clone_size: .
cdr3_nt: TGTGCCACCAGCAGAGATTGGACAGGCAATAGCAATCAGCCCCAGCATTTT
cdr3_aa: CATSRDWTGNSNQPQHF

d_call: TRBD2
cdr3_length: 16
j_call: TRBJ2-1
v_call: TRBV7-9
clone_size: few
cdr3_nt: TGTGCCAGCAGCTTTCCACTAGCGGGGAGCAACAATGAGCAGTTCTTC
cdr3_aa: CASSFPLAGSNNEQFF

d_call: .
cdr3_length: 16
j_call: TRBJ2-1
v_call: TRBV27
clone_size: few
cdr3_nt: TGTGCCAGCAGTCCATTAGCGGTAAGCTCCTACAATGAGCAGTTCTTC
cdr3_aa: CASSPLAVSSYNEQFF

d_call: .
cdr3_length: 14
j_call: TRBJ1-2
v_call: TRBV6-2/TRBV6-3
clone_size: few
cdr3_nt: TGTGCCAGCAGTTACTCGGGTCCGGACTATGGCTACACCTTC
cdr3_aa: CASSYSGPDYGYTF

d_call: .
cdr3_length: 13
j_call: TRBJ2-7
v_call: TRBV7-9
clone_size: .
cdr3_nt: TGTGCCAGCAGCTTAGCGTGGGGCCACGAGCAGTACTTC
cdr3_aa: CASSLAWGHEQYF

d_call: .
cdr3_length: 13
j_call: TRBJ2-7
v_call: TRBV29-1
clone_size: few
cdr3_nt: TGCAGCGTTGAAATGGACTACTCCTACGAGCAGTACTTC
cdr3_aa: CSVEMDYSYEQYF

d_call: .
cdr3_length: 16
j_call: TRBJ2-5
v_call: TRBV6-2/TRBV6-3
clone_size: .
cdr3_nt: TGTGCCAGCAGTTCCCTCGCCCGGGGGGCTCATGAGACCCAGTACTTC
cdr3_aa: CASSSLARGAHETQYF

d_call: TRBD1
cdr3_length: 14
j_call: TRBJ2-7
v_call: TRBV9
clone_size: few
cdr3_nt: TGTGCCAGCAGCGTCGGACAGGTTCCTGACGAGCAGTACTTC
cdr3_aa: CASSVGQVPDEQYF

d_call: .
cdr3_length: 15
j_call: TRBJ2-5
v_call: TRBV9
clone_size: few
cdr3_nt: TGTGCCAGCAGCTTCTCTCCGGGGGAGCAAGAGACCCAGTACTTC
cdr3_aa: CASSFSPGEQETQYF

d_call: .
cdr3_length: 14
j_call: TRBJ2-1
v_call: TRBV6-5
clone_size: .
cdr3_nt: TGTGCCAGCAATCCACAGGGTGCCTACAATGAGCAGTTCTTC
cdr3_aa: CASNPQGAYNEQFF

d_call: TRBD1
cdr3_length: 14
j_call: TRBJ2-7
v_call: TRBV6-5
clone_size: .
cdr3_nt: TGTGCCAGCACCCCGACAGGGGGCAGCTACGAGCAGTACTTC
cdr3_aa: CASTPTGGSYEQYF

d_call: TRBD2
cdr3_length: 17
j_call: TRBJ2-7
v_call: TRBV6-2/TRBV6-3
clone_size: .
cdr3_nt: TGTGCCAGCAGCAAGAATCGACTAGCGGGGTCTTCCTACGAGCAGTACTTC
cdr3_aa: CASSKNRLAGSSYEQYF

d_call: .
cdr3_length: 14
j_call: TRBJ2-1
v_call: TRBV6-2/TRBV6-3
clone_size: .
cdr3_nt: TGTGCCAGCAGTTACGGCCAGTACTACAATGAGCAGTTCTTC
cdr3_aa: CASSYGQYYNEQFF

d_call: .
cdr3_length: 15
j_call: TRBJ1-4
v_call: TRBV7-2
clone_size: few
cdr3_nt: TGTGCCAGCAGCTTAGTTTCCAGTGCCCCTGGAAAACTGTTTTTT
cdr3_aa: CASSLVSSAPGKLFF

d_call: TRBD2
cdr3_length: 15
j_call: TRBJ2-3
v_call: TRBV7-9
clone_size: few
cdr3_nt: TGTGCCAGCAGCTTAGGCCAGCGGGGGGCTAATACGCAGTATTTT
cdr3_aa: CASSLGQRGANTQYF

d_call: .
cdr3_length: 16
j_call: TRBJ2-7
v_call: TRBV6-5
clone_size: once
cdr3_nt: TGTGCCAGCAGGGCCTTACCGGGATTTACCGTCTACGAGCAGTACTTC
cdr3_aa: CASRALPGFTVYEQYF

d_call: .
cdr3_length: 14
j_call: TRBJ1-2
v_call: TRBV7-2
clone_size: .
cdr3_nt: TGTGCCAGCAGCTTAGGGTTAGCGAACTATGGCTACACCTTC
cdr3_aa: CASSLGLANYGYTF